This TCR beta chain was recorded in a study of cytomegalovirus exposure and HLA in healthy donors. On the study more broadly: Clustering assigned 70% to 85% of the approximately 430 genotyped donors to the Caucasian-associated ancestry cluster.

Primers: 60 Vbeta forward and 13 Jbeta reverse. Assay: immunoSEQ multiplex PCR; the TCRdb copy retains only in-frame clones and omits some. The data show more than 70,000 clones, with less than 85% seen just once and around 5% held by the top ten. The germline V and J ends were trimmed by 8 bases and 6 bases, with 10 bases remaining between them. The CDR3 consists of 11 residues. Germline CDR1 reads MNHEY; CDR2 reads SMNVEV (reference sequence). The rearrangement joins TRBV27 to TRBJ1-1; D uncertain. The sequence was collected from a man younger than 45 in good health and CMV-seropositive. Sequencing was done on a sample of PBMCs. CDR3 sequence reads: CASRERAEAFF. CDR3 DNA sequence: TGTGCCAGCCGCGAGAGGGCTGAAGCTTTCTTT.